Listed here are 16 T cell receptor beta chains from one sample, sequenced in a study of blood T cells in healthy people across ages. For the second PCR, which ran for roughly 6 to 12 cycles, a sample-barcoded 5' primer and a J-beta primer mix were used. TCRdb recomputed calls from the 5' RACE reads with MiXCR, one row per CDR3 protein. In the table there are around 710,000 distinct CDR3 sequences, about 42% of which are singletons. Sequenced material: blood. The receptors derive from a woman aged 55-70 years in good health.

The chain joins TRBV27 to TRBJ2-7, with 8 bases identical to TRBD1. With V trimmed by 5 bases and J by 0 bases, 18 bases remained unmatched. Germline CDR1 reads MNHEY; CDR2 reads SMNVEV (reference sequence). The CDR3 has 19 residues. The CDR3 here is CASSPSGTGRQRSSYEQYF. DNA for the CDR3: TGTGCCAGCAGTCCCTCCGGGACAGGACGACAAAGGAGCTCCTACGAGCAGTACTTC.

This clonotype was seen more than once but under ten times. This chain uses TRBV4-1 with TRBJ2-7; weak D call: TRBD1 (6 bases). This CDR3 spans 16 amino acids. Trimming left V 0 bases short and J 5 bases short, with 17 bases between. CDR1 and CDR2 from the germline V gene are MGHRA and YSYEKL. The CDR3 DNA sequence: TGCGCCAGCAGCCAAGAGCTCGCGCAGGGGACCCACGAGCAGTACTTC. Translating it yields CASSQELAQGTHEQYF.

This sequence joins TRBV27 and TRBJ1-2, with 7 bases lining up with TRBD1. Trimming cost V 5 bases and J 9 bases; bases outside gene matches: 15. The CDR3 runs to 15 residues. CDR1 MNHEY and CDR2 SMNVEV come from the germline V gene (reference sequence). Here the CDR3 DNA reads TGTGCCAGCAGTCTCCAACCCACAGGGGAGGTTAGCTACACCTTC. Translation: CASSLQPTGEVSYTF.

This clonotype was seen more than once but under ten times. This rearrangement joins TRBV28 to TRBJ2-3; 7 bases line up with TRBD2. With 3 bases clipped from V and 5 bases from J, the junction kept 5 bases outside the gene matches. Germline CDR1 is MDHEN and CDR2 is SYDVKM. The CDR3 runs to 14 residues. The CDR3 region is CASSFRAGVDTQYF. CDR3 bases: TGTGCCAGCAGTTTTCGCGCGGGAGTAGATACGCAGTATTTT. Together with reference TRBV28 and TRBJ2-3, the CDR3 gives the full variable domain: DVKVTQSSRYLVKRTGEKVFLECVQDMDHENMFWYRQDPGLGLRLIYFSYDVKMKEKGDIPEGYSVSREKKERFSLILESASTNQTSMYLCASSFRAGVDTQYFGPGTRLTVL.

The chain recombines TRBV6-1 with TRBJ1-2, with 7 bases aligning to TRBD1. The J segment lost 0 bases and the V segment lost 6 bases, leaving 7 bases of the junction unmatched. Germline CDR1 is MNHNS and CDR2 is SASEGT. The CDR3 spans 15 residues. DNA for the CDR3: TGTGCCAGCAGCCGGGGACAGCAAGCTAACTATGGCTACACCTTC. Residues: CASSRGQQANYGYTF.

The rearrangement joins TRBV20-1 to TRBJ2-5; D call uncertain. With 2 bases removed from V and 1 base from J, the gap between germline ends came to 8 bases. The germline V gene has CDR1 DFQATT and CDR2 SNEGSKA (reference sequence). CDR3 length equals 13 residues. CDR3 region: CSARWYSQETQYF. CDR3 nucleotide sequence: TGCAGTGCTAGATGGTACAGCCAAGAGACCCAGTACTTC.

The chain is built from TRBV6-8 and TRBJ2-7, with unresolved D. The CDR3 covers 14 residues. The V end was cut by 11 bases, the J end by 4 bases, with 21 bases between. From germline, CDR1 is MNHGY and CDR2 SAAAGT. The CDR3 DNA follows: TGTGCCCGCCAAGGCGCATTAGGTGAATACGAGCAGTACTTC. Translating it yields CARQGALGEYEQYF.

This rearrangement joins TRBV7-3 to TRBJ2-2; D unclear. The CDR3 is 14 residues long. V was pared by 0 bases and J by 2 bases, with 4 bases between. Germline CDR1 is SGHTA and CDR2 is FQGTGA. This chain's CDR3 is CASSLTANTGELFF. For the CDR3, the DNA is TGTGCCAGCAGCTTAACGGCTAACACCGGGGAGCTGTTTTTT.

The chain carries TRBV6-6 and TRBJ2-3; 11 bases match TRBD1. Per the germline V gene, CDR1 is MNHNY and CDR2 is SVGAGI (reference sequence). V lost 2 bases and J lost 4; bases outside the gene matches: 5. This CDR3 is 16 amino acids long. CDR3 protein: CASSYIGTGGADTQYF. The CDR3 region has the DNA TGTGCCAGCAGTTACATTGGGACAGGGGGTGCAGATACGCAGTATTTT.

There are a few counts of this clonotype. Just one base apart from a much larger clone, this may be a read error. This chain connects TRBV5-1 to TRBJ2-7; tentatively, D is TRBD1 or TRBD2 (5 bases each). Per germline, CDR1 SGHRS and CDR2 YFSETQ. This CDR3 spans 14 amino acids. The CDR3 here is CAGSWGPGGYEQYF. Here the CDR3 DNA reads TGCGCCGGCAGCTGGGGCCCTGGAGGCTACGAGCAGTACTTC.

Only a few counts were recorded for this clonotype. The chain joins TRBV9 to TRBJ2-6, with D perhaps TRBD1 (6 bases). The V gene's germline CDR1 is SGDLS and CDR2 YYNGEE. The CDR3 runs to 16 residues. Trimming stripped 3 bases from V and 2 bases from J, with 12 bases between. Written as DNA, the CDR3 is TGTGCCAGCAGCGATCACAGGGCTGCTGGGGCCAACGTCCTGACTTTC. Its protein is CASSDHRAAGANVLTF.

The chain links TRBV14 to TRBJ2-4; no reliable D call. CDR1 is SGHDN, CDR2 FVKESK, per germline. V gave up 5 bases and J gave up 8 bases, with 16 bases separating them. CDR3 length equals 14 residues. The CDR3 loop is CASSYMTSRDIQYF. Here the CDR3 DNA reads TGTGCCAGCAGCTACATGACATCCAGAGACATTCAGTACTTC. Looking up the rest from reference TRBV14 and TRBJ2-4 gives the full variable domain: EAGVTQFPSHSVIEKGQTVTLRCDPISGHDNLYWYRRVMGKEIKFLLHFVKESKQDESGMPNNRFLAERTGGTYSTLKVQPAELEDSGVYFCASSYMTSRDIQYFGAGTRLSVL.

V usage is TRBV6-1 and J usage is TRBJ1-2; 11 bases map to TRBD1. V was pared by 6 bases and J by 0 bases, with 9 bases of the junction left unmatched. The V gene's germline CDR1 is MNHNS and CDR2 SASEGT. The CDR3 runs 17 residues. In DNA form, the CDR3 reads TGTGCCAGCAGACCAAGGACAGGGGGCCTGACTAACTATGGCTACACCTTC. Protein: CASRPRTGGLTNYGYTF.

This clonotype was seen just once. A clone one base away is much larger, so this may be a read error. The chain has TRBV15 and TRBJ2-1; perhaps TRBD2 as D (6 bases). The CDR3 extends over 17 amino acids. In germline, CDR1 is LNHNV, CDR2 YYDKDF (reference sequence). V lost 0 bases and J lost 6, with 18 bases in between. The CDR3: CATSRDRRGVGPNEQFF. The CDR3 DNA is TGTGCCACCAGCAGAGATAGGAGGGGAGTGGGTCCCAATGAGCAGTTCTTC.

This chain connects TRBV5-1 to TRBJ2-4; D may be TRBD1 (6 bases). The J call is doubtful: the DNA matches TRBJ2-7 better. This CDR3 spans 13 amino acids. In germline, CDR1 is SGHRS, CDR2 YFSETQ. The CDR3 DNA follows: TGCGCCAGCAGCATCGACAGGTGGGACGAGCAGTACTTC. This encodes CASSIDRWDEQYF.

This clonotype was seen only a few times. The J gene is TRBJ2-7, the V gene TRBV20-1; 7 bases line up with TRBD2. The J segment lost 3 bases and the V segment lost 5 bases, leaving 13 bases of the junction unmatched. The CDR3 loop spans 15 amino acids. Per germline, CDR1 DFQATT and CDR2 SNEGSKA (reference sequence). The CDR3 sequence is CSAPPGGGKFYEQYF. The CDR3 nucleotides read TGCAGTGCTCCTCCGGGGGGTGGAAAGTTCTACGAGCAGTACTTC.